Listed here is a single TCR beta chain. Trimming cost V 3 bases and J 4 bases; bases outside gene matches: 9. The CDR3 is made up of 16 amino acids. From germline, CDR1 is KGHSH and CDR2 LQKENI. PCR primers comprised 60 Vbeta and 13 Jbeta primers. The protocol was immunoSEQ multiplex PCR, while the TCRdb copy is restricted to in-frame clones and leaves out a portion. The profile covers tens of thousands of clones, with roughly 83% appearing a single time and approximately 14% taken by the ten largest. These data belong to a study of cytomegalovirus exposure and HLA in healthy donors. The J gene is TRBJ1-5, the V gene TRBV18, with TRBD1 matching 7 bases. The sequencing sample was made of PBMCs. The origin of this receptor is a woman in her thirties or forties in good health and CMV-seropositive. The CDR3 DNA follows: TGTGCCAGCTCACCGTCTTCCGACAGGGCGAATCAGCCCCAGCATTTT. It yields the protein CASSPSSDRANQPQHF.